Listed below are T cell receptor beta chains from one sample, sequenced in a study of blood T cells in healthy people across ages. TCRdb reanalysed the 5' RACE reads using MiXCR and keeps one entry per CDR3 protein. Altogether approximately 1.5 million distinct CDR3 sequences are present, 30% to 40% being singletons, with the ten largest covering 11%. The sequencing input was blood. The source of these receptors is a woman aged 30 to 39 in good health. Both conserved end residues are part of each CDR3. A D gene is named only where the DNA matches it firmly. The size field is filled for only some rows; it gives once, few, many or a size class.

V gene,clone size,D gene,J gene,CDR3 DNA,CDR3 protein
TRBV3-1,few,-,TRBJ2-1,TGTGCCAGCAGCCAATCGGGGGGCTTGAATGAGCAGTTCTTC,CASSQSGGLNEQFF
TRBV7-2,few,TRBD1,TRBJ2-3,TGTGCCAGCAGCTTAGGACAGGGGTGGACAGATACGCAGTATTTT,CASSLGQGWTDTQYF
TRBV7-9,few,TRBD2,TRBJ2-7,TGTGCCAGCAGCTTAGGTGGCGGGGGGGCCCACGAGCAGTACTTC,CASSLGGGGAHEQYF
TRBV9,-,-,TRBJ1-2,TGTGCCAGCAGCGTAGGAGATCGGGGATCATATGGCTACACCTTC,CASSVGDRGSYGYTF
TRBV12-3/TRBV12-4,-,-,TRBJ1-6,TGTGCCAGCAGCCGAGATAATTATAATTCACCCCTCCACTTT,CASSRDNYNSPLHF
TRBV27,many,-,TRBJ2-3,TGTGCCAGCAGCCTGTGGGCGGGAAGCACAGATACGCAGTATTTT,CASSLWAGSTDTQYF
TRBV2,few,-,TRBJ1-5,TGTGCCAGCAGGAAGGAAGGGACTAGCAATCAGCCCCAGCATTTT,CASRKEGTSNQPQHF
TRBV3-1,-,-,TRBJ2-7,TGTGCCAGCAGCCAGCGGCGGCCGAGCTCCTACGAGCAGTACTTC,CASSQRRPSSYEQYF
TRBV7-3,-,-,TRBJ1-1,TGTGCCAGCAGCCCCCAGGACCGTTCCTCTGAAGCTTTCTTT,CASSPQDRSSEAFF
TRBV20-1,-,TRBD2,TRBJ2-7,TGCAGTGCTACTCCGGGACTAGCGGCCCACGAGCAGTACTTC,CSATPGLAAHEQYF
TRBV12-3/TRBV12-4,-,-,TRBJ1-2,TGTGCCAGCCATCACTCCGGGACACAGTATGGCTACACCTTC,CASHHSGTQYGYTF
TRBV27,-,TRBD2,TRBJ2-1,TGTGCCAGCAGTTCTCTAGCGGGAGTTGAGCAGTTCTTC,CASSSLAGVEQFF
TRBV10-3,-,-,TRBJ1-1,TGTGCCATCAGTGAAGATTGGGACACTGAAGCTTTCTTT,CAISEDWDTEAFF
TRBV6-6,few,TRBD1,TRBJ2-7,TGTGCCAGCAGTTACCTGGGACAGACAGGCGAGCAGTACTTC,CASSYLGQTGEQYF
TRBV30,few,-,TRBJ1-2,TGTGCCTGGAGTCAGGGGCTGGGCTACACCTTC,CAWSQGLGYTF
TRBV7-3,-,TRBD2,TRBJ2-3,TGTGCCAGCAGCTTAACGGGGGTAGCGGGGGGAGATACGCAGTATTTT,CASSLTGVAGGDTQYF
TRBV6-2/TRBV6-3,-,-,TRBJ1-5,TGTGCCAGCAGTTCGGGGGGCAGGGGTAACAATCAGCCCCAGCATTTT,CASSSGGRGNNQPQHF
TRBV4-2,once,-,TRBJ1-2,TGTGCCAGCAGCTTCTCAGAGAGTTGGAACAGAGATTTCTATGGCTACACCTTC,CASSFSESWNRDFYGYTF
TRBV7-9,-,TRBD1,TRBJ2-1,TGTGCCAGCAGCAACCCCGGGACAGGGAACAATGAGCAGTTCTTC,CASSNPGTGNNEQFF
TRBV10-3,few,-,TRBJ1-1,TGTGCCATCAGTGAGTCTCTGGCTGAAGCTTTCTTT,CAISESLAEAFF
TRBV5-8,-,-,TRBJ2-1,TGTGCCAGCAGCTTGGGGGACTCCGGACCTTACAATGAGCAGTTCTTC,CASSLGDSGPYNEQFF
TRBV7-2,-,-,TRBJ1-4,TGTGCCAGCAGCTTACGTGGAGGACAGTTTAATGAAAAACTGTTTTTT,CASSLRGGQFNEKLFF
TRBV29-1,few,-,TRBJ1-1,TGCAGCGCCCGGGACGAGGCGAACACTGAAGCTTTCTTT,CSARDEANTEAFF